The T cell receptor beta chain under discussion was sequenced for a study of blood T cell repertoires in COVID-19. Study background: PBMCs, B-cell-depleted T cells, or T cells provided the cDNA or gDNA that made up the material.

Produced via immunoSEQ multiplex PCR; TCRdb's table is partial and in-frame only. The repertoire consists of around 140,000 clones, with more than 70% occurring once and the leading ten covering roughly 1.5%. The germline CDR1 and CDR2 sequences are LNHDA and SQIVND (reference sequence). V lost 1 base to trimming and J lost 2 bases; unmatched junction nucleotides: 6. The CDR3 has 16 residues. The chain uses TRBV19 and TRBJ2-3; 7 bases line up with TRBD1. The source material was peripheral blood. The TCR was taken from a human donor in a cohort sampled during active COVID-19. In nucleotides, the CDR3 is TGTGCCAGTAGTATAGGACAGGGCCCTTCCACAGATACGCAGTATTTT. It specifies CASSIGQGPSTDTQYF. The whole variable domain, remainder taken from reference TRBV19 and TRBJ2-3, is DGGITQSPKYLFRKEGQNVTLSCEQNLNHDAMYWYRQDPGQGLRLIYYSQIVNDFQKGDIAEGYSVSREKKESFPLTVTSAQKNPTAFYLCASSIGQGPSTDTQYFGPGTRLTVL.